This T cell receptor beta chain was identified during a study of regulatory T cells in long-lasting Graves disease. V lost 6 bases, J lost 0 bases, and 16 bases stayed unmatched. Germline V gene lookup returns CDR1 DFQATT and CDR2 SNEGSKA (reference sequence). This CDR3 region has 17 residues. Construction of the TCR beta libraries employed iRepertoire HTBI primers in conjunction with Arm-PCR of CDR3 regions. TCRdb independently ran MiXCR on the multiplex PCR reads; one entry per CDR3 protein. The table has hundreds of thousands of distinct CDR3 sequences, 15% to 20% seen once; the top ten hold more than 30%. Time point meaning: newly diagnosed GD, antithyroid drugs for less than 3 months. Scientists built the TCR library using RNA that was extracted from PBMCs.

This sequence was found in a female donor with Graves disease. The chain recombines TRBV20-1 with TRBJ2-7, with 8 bases identical to TRBD2. Sequencing used peripheral blood mononuclear cells (PBMCs), obtained at new diagnosis, from a patient treated with antithyroid drugs. The CDR3 coding sequence is TGCAGTGCGCAGGGGCTAGCGGGCGGAAAGAGCTCCTACGAGCAGTACTTC. Translated, it gives CSAQGLAGGKSSYEQYF.